This is a list of T cell receptor beta chains from one sample in a study of T cell repertoires in cytomegalovirus infection. TCRdb reanalysed the reads using MiXCR and keeps one entry per CDR3 protein. This sample yields 150,000 to 200,000 distinct CDR3 sequences, of which roughly 9.8% are seen a single time; approximately 4.6% belongs to the top ten. Sequencing used PBMCs. The receptors shown here come from a human donor in good health (CMV status not recorded). Some clones in this sample may be carry-over from other donors' samples. Both conserved end residues are part of each CDR3. D genes are given only for firm matches. Size tells how often a clone was seen (once, few, many) or the class of an expanded clone, and some rows leave it out.

CDR3 length	V gene	D gene	J gene	clone size	CDR3 DNA	CDR3 protein
14	TRBV28	NA	TRBJ1-2	NA	TGTGCCAGCAGTTTGACCTTCGGGCAGGGCGGCTACACCTTC	CASSLTFGQGGYTF
14	TRBV12-3/TRBV12-4	TRBD1	TRBJ1-2	many	TGTGCCAGCAACTTCCGGGACAGTAACTATGGCTACACCTTC	CASNFRDSNYGYTF
18	TRBV2	NA	TRBJ2-4	once	TGTGCCAGCAGTGAAGGGATCGCGGGGTCGTTAGCCAAAAACATTCAGTACTTC	CASSEGIAGSLAKNIQYF
14	TRBV11-2	TRBD1	TRBJ2-7	few	TGTGCCAGCAGCTTATTACAGGGGAATCGCGAGCAGTACTTC	CASSLLQGNREQYF
19	TRBV7-2	TRBD2	TRBJ2-1	many	TGTGCCAGCAGCTTAGCCGGGGCTAGCGGGGGGTCCTCCTACAATGAGCAGTTCTTC	CASSLAGASGGSSYNEQFF
16	TRBV5-1	NA	TRBJ1-1	few	TGCGCCAGCAGCTTGGGCTCGGGGCGGGCGGACACTGAAGCTTTCTTT	CASSLGSGRADTEAFF
14	TRBV29-1	NA	TRBJ1-1	many	TGCAGCGTTGATGGGGTAGGTGTCGGGACTGAAGCTTTCTTT	CSVDGVGVGTEAFF
15	TRBV28	TRBD2	TRBJ2-7	NA	TGTGCCAGCAGGCCTACTAGCGGGAGGGCCTACGAGCAGTACTTC	CASRPTSGRAYEQYF
13	TRBV2	NA	TRBJ1-5	few	TGTGCCAGCAGTACCGATTGGAATCAGCCCCAGCATTTT	CASSTDWNQPQHF
12	TRBV29-1	TRBD1	TRBJ1-1	NA	TGCAGCGTCAGGCGGACAGGGGATAAAGCTTTCTTT	CSVRRTGDKAFF
17	TRBV28	TRBD2	TRBJ2-7	many	TGTGCCAGCAGTCCTCGACTAGCGGGAGGGCCCTCTTACGAGCAGTACTTC	CASSPRLAGGPSYEQYF
15	TRBV4-3	TRBD2	TRBJ2-1	few	TGCGCCAGCAGCCAAGATCGAGCGGGGCGCAATGAGCAGTTCTTC	CASSQDRAGRNEQFF
15	TRBV7-8	TRBD1	TRBJ2-5	many	TGTGCCAGCAGCGTGGGGACAGGGGCCCAAGAGACCCAGTACTTC	CASSVGTGAQETQYF
13	TRBV6-2/TRBV6-3	NA	TRBJ2-2	many	TGTGCCAGCAGTTTGACAGACACCGGGGAGCTGTTTTTT	CASSLTDTGELFF
12	TRBV7-9	NA	TRBJ1-1	many	TGTGCCAGCGCCGCCGGAGACACTGAAGCTTTCTTT	CASAAGDTEAFF
13	TRBV5-6	NA	TRBJ2-4	few	TGTGCCAGCAGCTCGACGGGACGAAACATTCAGTACTTC	CASSSTGRNIQYF
16	TRBV5-1	NA	TRBJ2-3	NA	TGCGCCAGCAGCTTGGTCAGGGTTCGGGCCACAGATACGCAGTATTTT	CASSLVRVRATDTQYF
18	TRBV19	TRBD2	TRBJ2-5	many	TGTGCCAGTAGTACCGGACTAGCGGCTCGGCTGTACCAAGAGACCCAGTACTTC	CASSTGLAARLYQETQYF
13	TRBV2	NA	TRBJ1-5	few	TGTGCCAGCAAGGGCCTAGGGGATCAGCCCCAGCATTTT	CASKGLGDQPQHF
12	TRBV7-2	NA	TRBJ1-6	few	TGTGCCAGCAGCTCCTATAATTCACCCCTCCACTTT	CASSSYNSPLHF
15	TRBV11-2	TRBD2	TRBJ2-1	many	TGTGCCAGCAGCTTAGAACTAGCGGGGAACAATGAGCAGTTCTTC	CASSLELAGNNEQFF
16	TRBV19	NA	TRBJ1-5	NA	TGTGCCAGTAGTATTAGCCAGGGAGGGGGCAATCAGCCCCAGCATTTT	CASSISQGGGNQPQHF
13	TRBV6-2/TRBV6-3	NA	TRBJ2-5	NA	TGTGCCAGCAGAAATGCGGGGGCTGGGACCCAGTACTTC	CASRNAGAGTQYF
17	TRBV5-5	NA	TRBJ2-7	many	TGTGCCAGCAGCTTGAGGTTCGCGGGGACTCCACCCTTTGAGCAGTACTTC	CASSLRFAGTPPFEQYF
15	TRBV28	NA	TRBJ1-1	many	TGTGCCAGCAGTTTGACAGGCTCTTTTAACACTGAAGCTTTCTTT	CASSLTGSFNTEAFF
12	TRBV7-2	NA	TRBJ2-3	many	TGTGCCAGCAGCCACGTCCCAGATACGCAGTATTTT	CASSHVPDTQYF
13	TRBV29-1	TRBD1	TRBJ1-1	NA	TGCAGCGTTGGGACAGGGGAAAACACTGAAGCTTTCTTT	CSVGTGENTEAFF
15	TRBV7-2	NA	TRBJ2-2	many	TGTGCCAGCAGCTTAGAGGTGGGGGCGACCGGGGAGCTGTTTTTT	CASSLEVGATGELFF
16	TRBV11-1	TRBD1	TRBJ2-1	few	TGTGCCAGCAGCTTAGTGGGGACAGGGAACTGGGATGAGCAGTTCTTC	CASSLVGTGNWDEQFF
14	TRBV7-2	NA	TRBJ1-4	many	TGTGCCAGCAGCTTGGCCGGGACCGCGGAAAAACTGTTTTTT	CASSLAGTAEKLFF
13	TRBV29-1	NA	TRBJ1-1	NA	TGCAGCGTCATAAGGGGGGGAAATACTGAAGCTTTCTTT	CSVIRGGNTEAFF
12	TRBV28	NA	TRBJ2-5	few	TGTGCCAGCAGTTGGGGCGGGGAGACCCAGTACTTC	CASSWGGETQYF
12	TRBV20-1	TRBD2	TRBJ2-5	many	TGCAGTCTGATGGGGGAGGGAAAGACCCAGTACTTC	CSLMGEGKTQYF
14	TRBV7-8	TRBD1	TRBJ1-1	many	TGTGCCAGCAGCTCCGGGACAGGGTACACTGAAGCTTTCTTT	CASSSGTGYTEAFF
13	TRBV25-1	NA	TRBJ1-1	NA	TGTGCCACCAGAGAGGGGCAGGGGACTGAAGCTTTCTTT	CATREGQGTEAFF
14	TRBV18	NA	TRBJ2-1	NA	TGTGCCAGCACGAAGGACCCTCCCTACAATGAGCAGTTCTTC	CASTKDPPYNEQFF
17	TRBV7-9	NA	TRBJ2-1	many	TGTGCCAGCAGCTTAGCGGGCGGGCGAAACGGGAGAAATGAGCAGTTCTTC	CASSLAGGRNGRNEQFF
15	TRBV5-1	TRBD2	TRBJ2-5	many	TGCGCCAGCAGCCCCCTCGGGACTAGAGAAGAGACCCAGTACTTC	CASSPLGTREETQYF
16	TRBV7-8	NA	TRBJ1-1	many	TGTGCCAGCAGCTCACGCCTGACAGAGACTCTTGTGAACGCTTTCTTT	CASSSRLTETLVNAFF
16	TRBV7-8	TRBD2	TRBJ2-1	few	TGTGCCAGCAGAGGACTAGCGGGAGGGCCAGACAATGAGCAGTTCTTC	CASRGLAGGPDNEQFF
15	TRBV2	NA	TRBJ2-3	NA	TGTGCCAGCAGGAAGTTGACTGCTAGCACAGATACGCAGTATTTT	CASRKLTASTDTQYF
14	TRBV28	NA	TRBJ2-1	many	TGTGCCAGCAGGAGGGGGGGGCCCTACAATGAGCAGTTCTTC	CASRRGGPYNEQFF
14	TRBV5-5	NA	TRBJ2-7	NA	TGTGCCAGCAGCTCGTGGACGGTACCCTACGAGCAGTACTTC	CASSSWTVPYEQYF
13	TRBV6-2/TRBV6-3	NA	TRBJ1-1	many	TGTGCCAGCAGTTACCAGGGGCGGTCTGAAGCTTTCTTT	CASSYQGRSEAFF
14	TRBV12-3/TRBV12-4	NA	TRBJ1-4	few	TGTGCCAGCAGCACAGGGACCGTGGGGGAAAAACTGTTTTTT	CASSTGTVGEKLFF
15	TRBV20-1	NA	TRBJ1-3	NA	TGCAGTGCTGGATCATTGGGCGCCCCTGGAAACACCATATATTTT	CSAGSLGAPGNTIYF
18	TRBV7-2	NA	TRBJ1-6	many	TGTGCCAGCAGCTTAGCGAGGACGGGAGAGGCTAACCTTTCACCCCTCCACTTT	CASSLARTGEANLSPLHF